A single sample is the source of the 32 T cell receptor beta chains below, sequenced in a study of blood T cell repertoires in COVID-19. Some clones are missing from TCRdb's copy, which holds only in-frame ones; the method was immunoSEQ multiplex PCR. Found here are about 160,000 clones, about nine tenths of them singletons; the top ten hold about 5.3%. The sequencing sample was made of peripheral blood. These receptors were obtained from a man in his thirties or forties with COVID-19, enrolled during active disease.

The chain is built from TRBV28 and TRBJ1-2; 10 bases agree with TRBD1. The CDR3 has 14 residues. Germline V gene lookup returns CDR1 MDHEN and CDR2 SYDVKM. V lost 6 bases and J lost 4; bases outside the gene matches: 5. CDR3 sequence reads: CASRFRTGGYGYTF. The DNA for the CDR3 is TGTGCCAGCAGATTTCGGACAGGGGGCTATGGCTACACCTTC.

The rearrangement links TRBV7-9 to TRBJ2-7; TRBD1 matches at 8 bases. Germline CDR1 reads SEHNR; CDR2 reads FQNEAQ (reference sequence). With V trimmed by 5 bases and J by 7 bases, 13 bases remained unmatched. This CDR3 region has 15 residues. CDR3 in DNA: TGTGCCAGCAGCCACGGACAGGGCATTTCGTTGGAGCAGTACTTC. It translates to CASSHGQGISLEQYF.

The CDR3 DNA follows: TGTGCCACCAGCAGGTCAGGGGTTCCTGGGGCCAACGTCCTGACTTTC. It is translated as CATSRSGVPGANVLTF. The V and J genes are TRBV15 and TRBJ2-6; maybe TRBD1 (6 bases). Per the germline V gene, CDR1 is LNHNV and CDR2 is YYDKDF (reference sequence). The CDR3 is 16 residues long. Trimming removed 3 bases at V and 2 bases at J, with 11 bases between.

This clone was detected only once. The chain joins TRBV19 to TRBJ2-3; D might be TRBD2 (5 bases). V lost 7 bases and J 0 bases, leaving 11 bases between the germline ends. The germline CDR1 and CDR2 sequences are LNHDA and SQIVND (reference sequence). The length of the CDR3 is 14 residues. CDR3 sequence reads: CASNRRGSTDTQYF. The CDR3 DNA is TGTGCCAGTAACCGACGGGGTAGCACAGATACGCAGTATTTT.

The chain carries TRBV19 and TRBJ2-7; TRBD2 agrees at 7 bases. The CDR3 extends over 12 amino acids. J gave up 3 bases and V 6 bases, and 2 bases lay outside the gene matches. The germline CDR1 and CDR2 sequences are LNHDA and SQIVND (reference sequence). The DNA of the CDR3 is TGTGCCAGTAGCGGGGACTACTACGAGCAGTACTTC. This gives the protein CASSGDYYEQYF.

This chain uses TRBV19 with TRBJ1-1; TRBD1 agrees at 8 bases. The germline gives CDR1 LNHDA, CDR2 SQIVND (reference sequence). CDR3 length: 14 residues. The V segment lost 7 bases and the J segment 10 bases; nucleotides outside the gene matches: 14. The CDR3: CASMPTGGFWVAFF. The CDR3, as DNA: TGTGCCAGTATGCCTACAGGGGGGTTTTGGGTAGCTTTCTTT. Drawing the rest from reference TRBV19 and TRBJ1-1, the complete variable domain is DGGITQSPKYLFRKEGQNVTLSCEQNLNHDAMYWYRQDPGQGLRLIYYSQIVNDFQKGDIAEGYSVSREKKESFPLTVTSAQKNPTAFYLCASMPTGGFWVAFFGQGTRLTVV.

This clone has only a few counts. V and J are TRBV7-9 and TRBJ1-3, with D possibly being TRBD1 (5 bases). The germline V and J ends were trimmed by 1 base and 1 base, with 5 bases remaining between them. The V gene's germline CDR1 is SEHNR and CDR2 FQNEAQ (reference sequence). The CDR3 runs 14 residues. The CDR3 coding sequence is TGTGCCAGCAGCTTAGAGGGGTCTGGAAACACCATATATTTT. Its protein is CASSLEGSGNTIYF.

The rearrangement joins TRBV7-2 to TRBJ1-2; 10 bases align to TRBD1. V was clipped by 1 base and J by 7 bases; unmatched bases: 6. This CDR3 contains 15 residues. Germline V gene sequence: CDR1 SGHTA, CDR2 FQGNSA. CDR3 coding DNA: TGTGCCAGCAGCTTAGGGATGACAGGGGGCTCTGGCTACACCTTC. Translation: CASSLGMTGGSGYTF.

The V and J genes are TRBV7-3 and TRBJ2-1, with TRBD2 matching over 9 bases. From germline, CDR1 is SGHTA and CDR2 FQGTGA. This CDR3 has 15 amino acids. V lost 3 bases, J lost 4 bases, and 4 bases stayed unmatched. In DNA form, the CDR3 reads TGTGCCAGCAGCTTTGTAGCGGGAGTATACAATGAGCAGTTCTTC. It yields the protein CASSFVAGVYNEQFF.

This clone was found once. This sequence joins TRBV2 and TRBJ2-2, with D hard to call. The CDR3 extends over 11 amino acids. CDR1 is SNHLY and CDR2 is FYNNEI in the germline V gene. V was trimmed by 8 bases and J by 13 bases, leaving 14 bases between them. In nucleotides, the CDR3 is TGTGCCAGCTCTATCGAAGGCGGGCTGTTTTTT. Amino acid sequence: CASSIEGGLFF.

The chain links TRBV3-1 (or the pseudogene TRBV3-2) to TRBJ2-5; 8 positions agree with TRBD1. CDR1 is LGHDT, CDR2 YNNKEL, per germline (reference sequence). The CDR3 contains 16 residues. After removal of 4 bases from V and 4 bases from J, the junction contained 11 bases not matched to a gene. The CDR3 sequence is CASSPDRGSLAETQYF. Here the CDR3 DNA reads TGTGCCAGCAGCCCCGACAGGGGTTCCTTGGCAGAGACCCAGTACTTC.

This clone was seen a single time. V usage is TRBV5-5 and J usage is TRBJ1-2; D gene unclear. This CDR3 has 15 amino acids. V was cut by 1 base and J by 8 bases, with 18 bases left in between. The germline V gene encodes CDR1 SGHKS and CDR2 YYEKEE (reference sequence). As DNA, the CDR3 is TGTGCCAGCAGCTTGAGGGTAGGGCTCGGCGGGGGCTACACCTTC. Translation: CASSLRVGLGGGYTF. The variable domain in full, completed from reference TRBV5-5 and TRBJ1-2, reads DAGVTQSPTHLIKTRGQQVTLRCSPISGHKSVSWYQQVLGQGPQFIFQYYEKEERGRGNFPDRFSARQFPNYSSELNVNALLLGDSALYLCASSLRVGLGGGYTFGSGTRLTVV.

This sequence joins TRBV5-1 and TRBJ1-5; 7 bases line up with TRBD1. Per the germline V gene, CDR1 is SGHRS and CDR2 is YFSETQ. With 0 bases clipped from V and 3 bases from J, the junction kept 3 bases outside the gene matches. CDR3 length: 15 amino acids. The CDR3 here is CASSLGQGTNQPQHF. CDR3 DNA sequence: TGCGCCAGCAGCTTGGGACAGGGAACCAATCAGCCCCAGCATTTT.

This chain uses TRBV19 with TRBJ1-5, with D hard to call. V was pared by 0 bases and J by 0 bases, with 15 bases between. Germline V gene sequence: CDR1 LNHDA, CDR2 SQIVND (reference sequence). This CDR3 has 18 amino acids. The CDR3 DNA follows: TGTGCCAGTAGTATAGATTTATGGGCCGGGGTTAGCAATCAGCCCCAGCATTTT. It yields the protein CASSIDLWAGVSNQPQHF.

The V call is TRBV29-1, the J call TRBJ1-2; 10 bases are a match to TRBD1. CDR1 is SQVTM, CDR2 ANQGSEA, per germline. CDR3 length: 12 amino acids. The V gene end was trimmed by 5 bases and the J gene end by 5 bases; junction bases not matched to a gene: 2. The CDR3 nucleotides read TGCAGCGTTCGACAGGGGGCATATGGCTACACCTTC. Translated, it gives CSVRQGAYGYTF. Using reference TRBV29-1 and TRBJ1-2 for the parts outside the CDR3, the full variable domain is SAVISQKPSRDICQRGTSLTIQCQVDSQVTMMFWYRQQPGQSLTLIATANQGSEATYESGFVIDKFPISRPNLTFSTLTVSNMSPEDSSIYLCSVRQGAYGYTFGSGTRLTVV.

The chain couples TRBV12-3 or TRBV12-4 to TRBJ1-2; D call uncertain. The CDR3 covers 13 residues. V lost 1 base, J lost 8 bases, and 11 bases lay in between. The CDR3 sequence is CASSLEIRGGYTF. CDR3 coding DNA: TGTGCCAGCAGTTTAGAGATCCGAGGGGGCTACACCTTC.

V usage is TRBV4-1 and J usage is TRBJ1-1; no definite D call. The CDR3 has 16 amino acids. Germline lookup yields CDR1 MGHRA and CDR2 YSYEKL. V was pared by 3 bases and J by 1 base, with 15 bases between. Here the CDR3 reads CASSQVQRAGNTEAFF. CDR3 in DNA: TGCGCCAGCAGCCAGGTCCAAAGGGCGGGGAACACTGAAGCTTTCTTT.

The chain joins TRBV3-1 (or the pseudogene TRBV3-2) to TRBJ1-1, with a tentative D call TRBD1 (6 bases). This CDR3 contains 13 residues. The ends were cut back, 1 base at V and 5 bases at J, with 8 bases in the middle. Germline-derived CDR1 and CDR2 are LGHDT and YNNKEL (reference sequence). CDR3: CASSQVTGTEAFF. The CDR3 DNA follows: TGTGCCAGCAGCCAAGTGACAGGTACTGAAGCTTTCTTT.

The V and J genes are TRBV5-4 and TRBJ1-4; 8 bases fit TRBD1. The germline V gene encodes CDR1 SGHNT and CDR2 YYREEE (reference sequence). Trimming at V came to 4 bases and at J to 8 bases, leaving 7 bases not matched to a gene. The CDR3 has 14 amino acids. CDR3 loop: CASSTTGVDEKLFF. The CDR3 DNA reads as TGTGCCAGCAGCACGACAGGGGTGGACGAAAAACTGTTTTTT.

The rearrangement joins TRBV7-2 to TRBJ2-1; TRBD2 aligns across 7 bases. Germline CDR1 SGHTA, CDR2 FQGNSA. The CDR3 sequence is 15 residues long. The J segment lost 2 bases and the V segment lost 2 bases, leaving 3 bases of the junction unmatched. CDR3 region: CASSLTREPYNEQFF. CDR3 bases: TGTGCCAGCAGCTTAACGCGGGAGCCCTACAATGAGCAGTTCTTC.

The V call is TRBV30, the J call TRBJ2-7, with a tentative D call TRBD2 (5 bases). The V end lost 4 bases, the J end lost 1 base, and 8 bases lay between the germline ends. The V gene's germline CDR1 is GTSNPN and CDR2 SVGIG (reference sequence). The CDR3 runs to 12 residues. DNA of the CDR3: TGTGCCTGGAACCGGGGTTCCTACGAGCAGTACTTC. It translates to CAWNRGSYEQYF.

This clone was detected once. The chain carries TRBV6-5 and TRBJ2-7; D is ambiguous. V lost 0 bases, J lost 2 bases, and 11 bases lay in between. This CDR3 is 15 amino acids long. Germline V gene sequence: CDR1 MNHEY, CDR2 SVGAGI. The CDR3 sequence: CASSYSTGAAYEQYF. As DNA, the CDR3 is TGTGCCAGCAGTTACTCGACTGGCGCTGCCTACGAGCAGTACTTC.

CDR3 nucleotides: TGTGCCAGCAGCCTATACATCACGAACACTGAAGCTTTCTTT. Translating gives CASSLYITNTEAFF. This sequence joins TRBV7-8 and TRBJ1-1, with unresolved D. V lost 5 bases, J lost 1 base, and 11 bases lay in between. The CDR3 loop spans 14 amino acids. Germline assignment: CDR1 SGHVS and CDR2 FQNEAQ.

In its sample, this clone was seen once. This chain links TRBV24-1 with TRBJ2-7; 7 positions match TRBD2. Germline CDR1 reads KGHDR; CDR2 reads SFDVKD. With 3 bases clipped from V and 6 bases from J, the junction kept 13 bases outside the gene matches. CDR3 size: 16 residues. DNA for the CDR3: TGTGCCACCAGTGATCCGAGGCAGGGTAGGGAGGGCGAGCAGTACTTC. This gives the protein CATSDPRQGREGEQYF.

By share, this clone ranks as medium-sized. The V call is TRBV28, the J call TRBJ1-5, with D perhaps matching TRBD1 (6 bases). There are 15 residues in the CDR3. CDR1 is MDHEN and CDR2 is SYDVKM in the germline V gene. The germline V and J ends were trimmed by 6 bases and 3 bases, with 15 bases remaining between them. The chain's CDR3 is CASSRTQGYNQPQHF. In DNA form, the CDR3 reads TGTGCCAGCAGCCGCACACAGGGATACAATCAGCCCCAGCATTTT.

This clone was seen many times. CDR3 region: CASSPGYNEQFF. The CDR3 bases are TGTGCCAGCAGCCCAGGTTACAATGAGCAGTTCTTC. The V and J genes are TRBV9 and TRBJ2-1; no firm D call. The V end was cut by 4 bases, the J end by 4 bases, with 6 bases between. The CDR3 runs 12 residues. Germline V gene lookup returns CDR1 SGDLS and CDR2 YYNGEE.

J is TRBJ2-7 and V is TRBV7-3; 7 positions agree with TRBD2. The CDR3 length is 14 residues. The V segment lost 2 bases and the J segment 2 bases; nucleotides outside the gene matches: 3. Germline V CDR1 and CDR2: SGHTA, FQGTGA. The CDR3 is CASSLGGVPYEQYF. As DNA, the CDR3 is TGTGCCAGCAGCTTAGGGGGGGTACCCTACGAGCAGTACTTC.

This clone was detected a few times. The CDR3 DNA reads TGCGCCAGCAGCTTGGCCATGGGACAGGGGAGAAATGAGCAGTTCTTC. Its translation: CASSLAMGQGRNEQFF. V gene TRBV5-1 combines with J gene TRBJ2-1; 10 bases fit TRBD1. Germline CDR1 reads SGHRS; CDR2 reads YFSETQ. J was trimmed by 7 bases and V by 0 bases; bases with no gene match: 7. The CDR3 extends over 16 amino acids.

The chain is built from TRBV5-4 and TRBJ2-5, with 7 bases matching TRBD2. V was pared by 3 bases and J by 4 bases, with 12 bases of the junction left unmatched. This CDR3 region has 16 residues. Germline-derived CDR1 and CDR2 are SGHNT and YYREEE (reference sequence). DNA for the CDR3: TGTGCCAGCAGCTCGGGAGGACTGGCCGATCGAGAGACCCAGTACTTC. Residues: CASSSGGLADRETQYF.

The rearrangement links TRBV21-1 to TRBJ2-3; the table names TRBD1, a call not compared with the DNA. TRBV21-1 is a recognized pseudogene. The CDR3 runs 18 residues. The chain's CDR3 is CASTQQVEGQGAEDTQYF. CDR3 DNA: TGTGCCAGCACTCAACAGGTGGAGGGACAGGGGGCAGAGGATACGCAGTATTTT.

The chain recombines TRBV9 with TRBJ1-2; 8 nucleotides match TRBD1. Unmatched junction bases numbered 7, after V lost 3 bases and J lost 0 bases. The CDR3 consists of 16 residues. Germline V gives CDR1 SGDLS, CDR2 YYNGEE. CDR3 protein: CASSEDRANPNYGYTF. Written as DNA, the CDR3 is TGTGCCAGCAGCGAGGACAGGGCCAACCCTAACTATGGCTACACCTTC.

The chain links TRBV27 to TRBJ2-7; the D gene is possibly TRBD2 (6 bases). V was trimmed by 2 bases and J by 0 bases, leaving 20 bases between them. This CDR3 region has 18 residues. Germline lookup yields CDR1 MNHEY and CDR2 SMNVEV (reference sequence). This chain's CDR3 is CASSLRRVESGFSYEQYF. DNA of the CDR3: TGTGCCAGCAGTTTAAGGCGGGTCGAGAGCGGGTTCTCCTACGAGCAGTACTTC.